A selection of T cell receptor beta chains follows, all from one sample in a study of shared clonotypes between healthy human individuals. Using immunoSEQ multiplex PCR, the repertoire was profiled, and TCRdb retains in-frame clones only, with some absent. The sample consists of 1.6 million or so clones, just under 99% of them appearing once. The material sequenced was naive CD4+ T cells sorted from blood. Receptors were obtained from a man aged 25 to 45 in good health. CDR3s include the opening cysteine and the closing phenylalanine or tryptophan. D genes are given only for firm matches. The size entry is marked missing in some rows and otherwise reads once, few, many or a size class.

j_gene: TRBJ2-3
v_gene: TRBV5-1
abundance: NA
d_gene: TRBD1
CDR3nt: TGCGCCAGCAGCTTGGGACAGGGGTTTTCAGATACGCAGTATTTT
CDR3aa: CASSLGQGFSDTQYF

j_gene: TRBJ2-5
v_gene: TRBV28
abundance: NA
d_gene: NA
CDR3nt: TGTGCCAGCAGTTCCAATGTAGGGGAGACCCAGTACTTC
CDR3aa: CASSSNVGETQYF

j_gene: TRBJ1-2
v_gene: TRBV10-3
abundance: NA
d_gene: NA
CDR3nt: TGTGCCATCACTAAAGTGATTGGGGGGGACTATGGCTACACCTTC
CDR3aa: CAITKVIGGDYGYTF

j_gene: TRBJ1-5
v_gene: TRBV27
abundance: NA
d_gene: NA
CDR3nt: TGTGCCAGCTGCGAATATAGCAATCAGCCCCAGCATTTT
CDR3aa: CASCEYSNQPQHF

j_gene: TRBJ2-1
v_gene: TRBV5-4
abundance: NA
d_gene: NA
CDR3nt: TGTGCCAGCAGCTTGGGTGGCGGAATATCCTACAATGAGCAGTTCTTC
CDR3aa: CASSLGGGISYNEQFF

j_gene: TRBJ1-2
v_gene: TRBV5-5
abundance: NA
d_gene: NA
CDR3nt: TGTGCCAGCAGCTTGTCAGCGTATTATGGCTACACCTTC
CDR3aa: CASSLSAYYGYTF

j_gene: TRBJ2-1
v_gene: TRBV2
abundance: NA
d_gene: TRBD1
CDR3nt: TGTGCCAGCAGTGGGACAGGGGGCACGTACAATGAGCAGTTCTTC
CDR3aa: CASSGTGGTYNEQFF

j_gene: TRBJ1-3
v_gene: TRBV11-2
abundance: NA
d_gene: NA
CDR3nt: TGTGCCAGCAGCCAATGGGATCGGAGAGGGAACACCATATATTTT
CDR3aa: CASSQWDRRGNTIYF

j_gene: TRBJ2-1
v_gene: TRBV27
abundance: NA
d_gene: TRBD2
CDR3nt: TGTGCCAGCAGTCAATGGACTAGCGCCAATGAGCAGTTCTTC
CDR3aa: CASSQWTSANEQFF

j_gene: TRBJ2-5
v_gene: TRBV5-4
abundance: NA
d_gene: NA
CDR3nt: TGTGCCAGCAGCCTCGGGACTGCGGAGACCCAGTACTTC
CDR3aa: CASSLGTAETQYF

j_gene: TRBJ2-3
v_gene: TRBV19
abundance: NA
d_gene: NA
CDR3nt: TGTGCCAGTAGTATTAGGGTCAGTCCAGATACGCAGTATTTT
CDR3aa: CASSIRVSPDTQYF

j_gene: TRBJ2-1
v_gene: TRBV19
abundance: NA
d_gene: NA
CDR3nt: TGTGCCAGTAGTGGGGGTCGGGGGGCAATCGATGAGCAGTTCTTC
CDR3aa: CASSGGRGAIDEQFF

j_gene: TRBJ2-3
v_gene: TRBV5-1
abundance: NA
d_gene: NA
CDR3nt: TGCGCCAGCAGCCCCGTACCTAGCACAGATACGCAGTATTTT
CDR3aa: CASSPVPSTDTQYF

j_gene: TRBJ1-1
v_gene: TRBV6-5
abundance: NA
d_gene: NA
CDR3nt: TGTGCCAGCAGTTACTCAAGGTTGAACACTGAAGCTTTCTTT
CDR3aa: CASSYSRLNTEAFF

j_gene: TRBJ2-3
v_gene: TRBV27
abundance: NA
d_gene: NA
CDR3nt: TGTGCCAGCAGTTTTAACACAGATACGCAGTATTTT
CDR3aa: CASSFNTDTQYF

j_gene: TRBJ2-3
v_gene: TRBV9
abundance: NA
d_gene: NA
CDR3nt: TGTGCCAGCAGCGTAGCTACAGGTTCGCGCGATACGCAGTATTTT
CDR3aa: CASSVATGSRDTQYF

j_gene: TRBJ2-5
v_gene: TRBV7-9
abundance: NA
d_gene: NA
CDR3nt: TGTGCCAGCAGCTTAGCGCTGGGGACAAAAGAGACCCAGTACTTC
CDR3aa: CASSLALGTKETQYF

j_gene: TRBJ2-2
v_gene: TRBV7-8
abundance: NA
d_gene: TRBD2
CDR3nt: TGTGCCAGCAGCTTCCGACTAGCGGATCCCACCGGGGAGCTGTTTTTT
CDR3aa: CASSFRLADPTGELFF

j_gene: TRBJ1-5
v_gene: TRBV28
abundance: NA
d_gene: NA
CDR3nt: TGTGCCAGCAGAAGGACAGCCCTTAGCAATCAGCCCCAGCATTTT
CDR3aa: CASRRTALSNQPQHF

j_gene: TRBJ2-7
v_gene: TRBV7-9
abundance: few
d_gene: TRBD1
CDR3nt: TGTGCCAGCAGCAACCGGGACAGCTACGAGCAGTACTTC
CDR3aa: CASSNRDSYEQYF

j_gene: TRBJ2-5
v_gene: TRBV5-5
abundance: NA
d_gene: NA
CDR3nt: TGTGCCAGCAGCTTGTCTGGGTTTCAGGCGGAGACCCAGTACTTC
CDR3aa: CASSLSGFQAETQYF

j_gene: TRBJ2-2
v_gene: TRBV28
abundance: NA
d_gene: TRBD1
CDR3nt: TGTGCCAGCAGCCTCGACAGGGGGCGTCTCACCGGGGAGCTGTTTTTT
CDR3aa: CASSLDRGRLTGELFF

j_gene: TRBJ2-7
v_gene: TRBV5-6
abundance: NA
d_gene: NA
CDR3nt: TGTGCCAGCAGCAAGAGGCCAGGCAGCTCCTACGAGCAGTACTTC
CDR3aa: CASSKRPGSSYEQYF

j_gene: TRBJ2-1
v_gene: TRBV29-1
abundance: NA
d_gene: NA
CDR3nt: TGCAGCGTTCTCATCTATGAGCAGTTCTTC
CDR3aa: CSVLIYEQFF

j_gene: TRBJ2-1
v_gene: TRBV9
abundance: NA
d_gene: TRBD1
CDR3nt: TGTGCCAGCAGCCCCAGGGCAGGGGGCTACAATGAGCAGTTCTTC
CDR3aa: CASSPRAGGYNEQFF

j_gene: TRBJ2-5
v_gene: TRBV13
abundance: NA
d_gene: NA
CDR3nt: TGTGCCAGCAGCGGTGGGGGTTTCGAAGAGACCCAGTACTTC
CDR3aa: CASSGGGFEETQYF

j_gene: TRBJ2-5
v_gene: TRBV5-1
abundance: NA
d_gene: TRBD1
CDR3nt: TGCGCCAGCAGCGGGACAGGGCCTGGGGAGACCCAGTACTTC
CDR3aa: CASSGTGPGETQYF

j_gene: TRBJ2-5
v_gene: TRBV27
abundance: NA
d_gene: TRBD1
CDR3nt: TGTGCCAGCAGTTGGACAGGGTGGGTACAAGAGACCCAGTACTTC
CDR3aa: CASSWTGWVQETQYF

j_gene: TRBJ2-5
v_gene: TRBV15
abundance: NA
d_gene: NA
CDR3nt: TGTGCCACCAGCAGAGAACAGGGAAGCCAAGAGACCCAGTACTTC
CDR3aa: CATSREQGSQETQYF

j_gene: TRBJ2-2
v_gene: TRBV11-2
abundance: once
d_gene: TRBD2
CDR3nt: TGTGCCAGCAGCTCACTAGCGGGAGTAACCGGGGAGCTGTTTTTT
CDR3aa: CASSSLAGVTGELFF

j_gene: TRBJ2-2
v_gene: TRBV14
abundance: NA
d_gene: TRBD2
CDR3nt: TGTGCCAGCAGCCAAGTTACTAGCGGGAGGTTCACCGGGGAGCTGTTTTTT
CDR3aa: CASSQVTSGRFTGELFF

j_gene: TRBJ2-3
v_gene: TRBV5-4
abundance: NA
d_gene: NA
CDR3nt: TGTGCCAGCAGCCTCCCTGGTAGACGCGACACAGATACGCAGTATTTT
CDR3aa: CASSLPGRRDTDTQYF

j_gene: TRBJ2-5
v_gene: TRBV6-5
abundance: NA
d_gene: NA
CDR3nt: TGTGCCAGCAGTTACTTTGAGACCCAGTACTTC
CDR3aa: CASSYFETQYF

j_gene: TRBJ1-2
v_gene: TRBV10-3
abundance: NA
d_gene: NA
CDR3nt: TGTGCCATCAGTGCATACCTCTCCCCGGGACACTACAGCTATTCCTATGGCTACACCTTC
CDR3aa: CAISAYLSPGHYSYSYGYTF